Each of the 23 T cell receptor beta chains below was sequenced from the same sample in a study of a mutant IDH1 vaccine in newly diagnosed glioma. Time point meaning: week 11, during vaccination. Every single dose of the vaccine, 300 ug of mutant IDH1 20-mer peptide, came with topical imiquimod. Data came from immunoSEQ multiplex PCR; TCRdb stores just in-frame clones and leaves some out. Of about 110,000 clones listed, roughly nine tenths were seen once; the top ten hold 0.61%. No antigen has been identified for these receptors. The source material was PBMCs, sampled from a glioma patient whose treatment included an IDH1 peptide vaccine. These receptors were obtained from a woman aged 50 to 65 with glioma.

This chain joins TRBV6-5 and TRBJ1-2, with 10 positions matching TRBD1. Germline CDR1 and CDR2: MNHEY and SVGAGI. The CDR3 contains 14 residues. V shed 6 bases and J 4 bases; nucleotides not matched to a gene: 5. The CDR3 DNA sequence: TGTGCCAGCAGCGGACAGGGGGTAGGCTATGGCTACACCTTC. It specifies CASSGQGVGYGYTF.

As for this clone: At one end the junction does not follow the germline gene, possibly because of a read error. This sample includes further DNA sequences coding for the same CDR3. V is TRBV29-1 and J is TRBJ2-1; D may be TRBD1 or TRBD2 (5 bases each). The CDR3 spans 14 residues. Germline values: CDR1 SQVTM, CDR2 ANQGSEA. CDR3 DNA sequence: TGCAGCGTTGAGGGACGGGGTCCCTACAATGAACAGTTCTTC. Protein: CSVEGRGPYNEQFF.

This clone showed up just once. The chain uses TRBV27 and TRBJ2-2; 10 bases align to TRBD2. The CDR3 sequence is 16 residues long. J was trimmed by 4 bases and V by 2 bases; bases with no gene match: 4. Germline lookup yields CDR1 MNHEY and CDR2 SMNVEV (reference sequence). CDR3 in DNA: TGTGCCAGCAGTTTAAACCTAGCGGGAGTCACCGGGGAGCTGTTTTTT. Protein sequence: CASSLNLAGVTGELFF.

This rearrangement joins TRBV28 to TRBJ1-5; D remains unclear. V was trimmed by 6 bases and J by 3 bases, leaving 15 bases between them. The germline V gene has CDR1 MDHEN and CDR2 SYDVKM. CDR3 length: 15 residues. The CDR3 nucleotides are TGTGCCAGCAGCCCCATTGGAGGGAACAATCAGCCCCAGCATTTT. Translated, it gives CASSPIGGNNQPQHF. The whole variable domain, remainder taken from reference TRBV28 and TRBJ1-5, is DVKVTQSSRYLVKRTGEKVFLECVQDMDHENMFWYRQDPGLGLRLIYFSYDVKMKEKGDIPEGYSVSREKKERFSLILESASTNQTSMYLCASSPIGGNNQPQHFGDGTRLSIL.

This sequence joins TRBV6-5 and TRBJ2-2; 8 bases agree with TRBD2. V lost 5 bases to trimming and J lost 4 bases; unmatched junction nucleotides: 6. The length of the CDR3 is 15 residues. Looked up from germline, CDR1 is MNHEY and CDR2 is SVGAGI. Here the CDR3 reads CASSPSGSSTGELFF. The CDR3 nucleotides are TGTGCCAGCAGTCCCAGCGGGAGTAGCACCGGGGAGCTGTTTTTT.

The chain has TRBV5-4 and TRBJ2-2; 10 positions match TRBD1. The ends lost 7 bases at V and 4 bases at J; junction bases unmatched: 7. Germline loops: CDR1 SGHNT, CDR2 YYREEE (reference sequence). This CDR3 spans 15 amino acids. The DNA for the CDR3 is TGTGCCAGCGCCGGAAGGACAGGGGGCACCGGGGAGCTGTTTTTT. Its protein product is CASAGRTGGTGELFF.

V usage is TRBV28 and J usage is TRBJ1-1; D is unclear. Trimming removed 5 bases from V and 1 base from J, with 8 bases in between. Germline V CDR1 and CDR2: MDHEN, SYDVKM. The CDR3 has 13 residues. Written as DNA, the CDR3 is TGTGCCAGCAGTACCGGAGGGAACACTGAAGCTTTCTTT. Amino acid sequence: CASSTGGNTEAFF.

The J gene is TRBJ2-1, the V gene TRBV4-1, with 9 positions matching TRBD2. The CDR3 totals 19 residues. The V gene's germline CDR1 is MGHRA and CDR2 YSYEKL. With 0 bases clipped from V and 2 bases from J, the junction kept 11 bases outside the gene matches. CDR3 in amino acids: CASSQESFGGRGAYNEQFF. The CDR3 DNA sequence: TGCGCCAGCAGCCAAGAAAGCTTTGGCGGGAGGGGCGCCTACAATGAGCAGTTCTTC.

The chain joins TRBV12-5 to TRBJ1-1; the match to TRBD1 covers 10 bases. V was clipped by 1 base and J by 7 bases; unmatched bases: 6. The CDR3 loop spans 15 amino acids. CDR1 and CDR2 (germline): LGHNT, FRNRAP. The CDR3 is CASGLARTGGGEAFF. In nucleotides, the CDR3 is TGTGCTAGTGGTTTGGCTAGGACAGGGGGGGGTGAAGCTTTCTTT.

V usage is TRBV19 and J usage is TRBJ1-2; 8 bases fit TRBD1. Per germline, CDR1 LNHDA and CDR2 SQIVND (reference sequence). The CDR3 spans 15 residues. The V gene end was trimmed by 5 bases and the J gene end by 6 bases; junction bases not matched to a gene: 11. CDR3 nucleotides: TGTGCCAGTAGTTTTCTGACAGGGGAGATTAATGGCTACACCTTC. Protein product: CASSFLTGEINGYTF.

The chain joins TRBV19 to TRBJ2-7, with 8 bases lining up with TRBD1. Per the germline V gene, CDR1 is LNHDA and CDR2 is SQIVND (reference sequence). The CDR3 is 14 amino acids. V gave up 6 bases and J gave up 2 bases; unmatched junction bases: 6. CDR3 sequence (DNA): TGTGCCAGTAGGCCGACAGGGGCCCCCTACGAGCAGTACTTC. Translation: CASRPTGAPYEQYF.

This clone showed up just a few times. The V gene is TRBV7-3, the J gene TRBJ1-2; 11 bases fit TRBD1. The CDR3 consists of 16 residues. The trim removed 5 bases at V and 4 bases at J, leaving 9 bases unmatched. Germline assignment: CDR1 SGHTA and CDR2 FQGTGA. The DNA for the CDR3 is TGTGCCAGCAGCCTTGGACAGGGGGCAGGAAGCTATGGCTACACCTTC. Its translation is CASSLGQGAGSYGYTF.

This CDR3 is CASSQDQGNQPQHF. The CDR3 DNA reads TGTGCCAGCAGCCAAGATCAGGGCAATCAGCCCCAGCATTTT. The genes are TRBV5-4 and TRBJ1-5; D is uncertain. This CDR3 is 14 amino acids long. Trimming took 4 bases from V and 2 from J, leaving 10 bases between them. CDR1 is SGHNT and CDR2 is YYREEE in the germline V gene (reference sequence). The full variable domain, rest sourced from reference TRBV5-4 and TRBJ1-5, is ETGVTQSPTHLIKTRGQQVTLRCSSQSGHNTVSWYQQALGQGPQFIFQYYREEENGRGNFPPRFSGLQFPNYSSELNVNALELDDSALYLCASSQDQGNQPQHFGDGTRLSIL.

The chain recombines TRBV5-4 with TRBJ2-2; no clear D gene. Germline assignment: CDR1 SGHNT and CDR2 YYREEE (reference sequence). CDR3 length equals 14 residues. V was clipped by 4 bases and J by 6 bases, with 13 bases between them. The CDR3 DNA reads TGTGCCAGCAGCCCATGGAACTGGGCCGGGGAGCTGTTTTTT. Protein sequence: CASSPWNWAGELFF.

The chain couples TRBV4-1 to TRBJ1-5; no clear D gene. The germline V and J ends were trimmed by 2 bases and 2 bases, with 13 bases remaining between them. CDR1 MGHRA and CDR2 YSYEKL come from the germline V gene. CDR3 length equals 16 residues. The CDR3 protein is CASSQLSGGGNQPQHF. The CDR3 DNA reads as TGCGCCAGCAGCCAATTATCGGGTGGGGGCAATCAGCCCCAGCATTTT.

The chain carries TRBV13 and TRBJ2-3; 9 bases map to TRBD1. CDR1 is PRHDT and CDR2 is FYEKMQ in the germline V gene (reference sequence). This CDR3 region has 16 residues. Losses at the gene ends were 5 bases for V and 5 bases for J; bases not matched to a gene: 11. CDR3 nucleotide sequence: TGTGCCAGCAGCCCCCGGACAGGGGCGGCCGGAGATACGCAGTATTTT. Residues: CASSPRTGAAGDTQYF. The full variable domain, its missing parts supplied by reference TRBV13 and TRBJ2-3, is AAGVIQSPRHLIKEKRETATLKCYPIPRHDTVYWYQQGPGQDPQFLISFYEKMQSDKGSIPDRFSAQQFSDYHSELNMSSLELGDSALYFCASSPRTGAAGDTQYFGPGTRLTVL.

This rearrangement joins TRBV6-6 to TRBJ2-2; no clear D gene. This CDR3 is built from 14 residues. V was shortened by 7 bases and J by 4 bases, with 13 bases between the two germline ends. Germline values: CDR1 MNHNY, CDR2 SVGAGI (reference sequence). The CDR3 protein is CASTLAGSTGELFF. The CDR3 DNA is TGTGCCAGCACCCTGGCCGGTAGCACCGGGGAGCTGTTTTTT.

V gene TRBV28 combines with J gene TRBJ2-3; 10 nucleotides match TRBD2. J lost 2 bases, V lost 3 bases, and 11 bases had no gene match. This CDR3 spans 18 amino acids. Per germline, CDR1 MDHEN and CDR2 SYDVKM. Here the CDR3 reads CASSLHYSGRTVTDTQYF. The CDR3 DNA reads TGTGCCAGCAGTTTGCATTATAGCGGGAGGACGGTCACAGATACGCAGTATTTT.

This chain connects TRBV7-6 to TRBJ2-1; D possibly matches TRBD1 or TRBD2 (6 bases each). The ends were cut back, 1 base at V and 3 bases at J, with 13 bases in the middle. CDR1 is SGHVS and CDR2 is FNYEAQ in the germline V gene. This CDR3 spans 16 amino acids. The CDR3, as DNA: TGTGCCAGCAGCTTAGATTGGGGGGCCAGCTACAATGAGCAGTTCTTC. Its protein product is CASSLDWGASYNEQFF.

J is TRBJ2-7 and V is TRBV9, with TRBD2 matching 8 bases. Germline V lookup: CDR1 SGDLS, CDR2 YYNGEE. With V trimmed by 0 bases and J by 0 bases, 2 bases remained unmatched. The CDR3 runs 15 residues. This chain's CDR3 is CASSVGLAPSYEQYF. The CDR3 DNA reads TGTGCCAGCAGCGTAGGACTAGCGCCCTCCTACGAGCAGTACTTC. Full variable domain (missing parts from reference TRBV9 and TRBJ2-7): DSGVTQTPKHLITATGQRVTLRCSPRSGDLSVYWYQQSLDQGLQFLIQYYNGEERAKGNILERFSAQQFPDLHSELNLSSLELGDSALYFCASSVGLAPSYEQYFGPGTRLTVT.

J is TRBJ1-1 and V is TRBV18; D remains ambiguous. CDR1 is KGHSH and CDR2 is LQKENI in the germline V gene. There are 14 residues in the CDR3. V shed 1 base and J shed 0 bases, with 6 bases lying between them. CDR3 in DNA: TGTGCCAGCTCACCACTGGGGTTGAACACTGAAGCTTTCTTT. Translating it yields CASSPLGLNTEAFF. The variable domain in full, with the rest retrieved from reference TRBV18 and TRBJ1-1, is NAGVMQNPRHLVRRRGQEARLRCSPMKGHSHVYWYRQLPEEGLKFMVYLQKENIIDESGMPKERFSAEFPKEGPSILRIQQVVRGDSAAYFCASSPLGLNTEAFFGQGTRLTVV.

The chain has TRBV7-9 and TRBJ2-7; TRBD2 aligns across 10 bases. Trimming took 5 bases from V and 5 from J; bases not matched to a gene: 9. Looked up from germline, CDR1 is SEHNR and CDR2 is FQNEAQ (reference sequence). This CDR3 comprises 15 residues. The DNA for the CDR3 is TGTGCCAGCAGCCGGTTTAGCGGGAGGAACGACGAGCAGTACTTC. This sequence encodes CASSRFSGRNDEQYF.

CDR3 sequence: CASSPRTGGAGSGNTDTQYF. The CDR3 nucleotides are TGTGCCAGCAGTCCACGGACAGGGGGCGCCGGTAGCGGGAACACAGATACGCAGTATTTT. The chain recombines TRBV27 with TRBJ2-3, with TRBD1 matching 11 bases. V gave up 5 bases and J gave up 2 bases; unmatched junction bases: 18. Germline-derived CDR1 and CDR2 are MNHEY and SMNVEV (reference sequence). The CDR3 consists of 20 residues.